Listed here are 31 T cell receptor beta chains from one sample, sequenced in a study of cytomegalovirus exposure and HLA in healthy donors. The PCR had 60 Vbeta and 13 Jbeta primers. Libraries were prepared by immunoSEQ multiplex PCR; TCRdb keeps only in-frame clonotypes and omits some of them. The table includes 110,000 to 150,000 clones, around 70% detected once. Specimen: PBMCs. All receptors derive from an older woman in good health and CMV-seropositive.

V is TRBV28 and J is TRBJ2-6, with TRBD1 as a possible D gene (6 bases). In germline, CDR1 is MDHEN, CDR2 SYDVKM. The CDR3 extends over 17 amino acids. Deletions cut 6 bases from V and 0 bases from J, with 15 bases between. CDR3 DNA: TGTGCCAGCAGGGGAGCAGGGGCCTACTCTGGGGCCAACGTCCTGACTTTC. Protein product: CASRGAGAYSGANVLTF.

This CDR3 is CASSKSSGRAGNEQFF. For the CDR3, the DNA is TGTGCCAGCAGCAAGTCTAGCGGGAGGGCCGGGAATGAGCAGTTCTTC. V and J are TRBV11-1 and TRBJ2-1; 12 bases line up with TRBD2. The CDR3 covers 16 residues. Germline CDR1 reads SGHAT; CDR2 reads FQDESV (reference sequence). Trimming at V came to 5 bases and at J to 7 bases, leaving 9 bases not matched to a gene.

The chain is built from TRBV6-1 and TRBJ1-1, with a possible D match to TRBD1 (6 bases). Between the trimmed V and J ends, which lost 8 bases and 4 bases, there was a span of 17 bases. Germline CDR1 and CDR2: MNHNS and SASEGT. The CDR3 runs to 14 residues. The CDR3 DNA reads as TGTGCCAGCTTAGAGCCAGGGGTAGGCACTGAAGCTTTCTTT. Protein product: CASLEPGVGTEAFF.

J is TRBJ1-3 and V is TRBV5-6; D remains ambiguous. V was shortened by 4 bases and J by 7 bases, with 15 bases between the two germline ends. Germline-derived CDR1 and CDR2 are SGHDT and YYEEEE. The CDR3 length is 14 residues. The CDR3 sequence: CASSRPGSVNTIYF. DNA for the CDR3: TGTGCCAGCAGCCGACCAGGTTCGGTGAACACCATATATTTT. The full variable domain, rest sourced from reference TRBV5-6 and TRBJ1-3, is DAGVTQSPTHLIKTRGQQVTLRCSPKSGHDTVSWYQQALGQGPQFIFQYYEEEERQRGNFPDRFSGHQFPNYSSELNVNALLLGDSALYLCASSRPGSVNTIYFGEGSWLTVV.

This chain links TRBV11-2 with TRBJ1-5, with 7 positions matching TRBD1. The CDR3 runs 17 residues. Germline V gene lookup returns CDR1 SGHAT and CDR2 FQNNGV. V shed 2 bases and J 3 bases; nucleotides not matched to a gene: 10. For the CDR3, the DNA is TGTGCCAGCAGCTTATCTCCCAGGGGGTCCCTCAATCAGCCCCAGCATTTT. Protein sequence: CASSLSPRGSLNQPQHF.

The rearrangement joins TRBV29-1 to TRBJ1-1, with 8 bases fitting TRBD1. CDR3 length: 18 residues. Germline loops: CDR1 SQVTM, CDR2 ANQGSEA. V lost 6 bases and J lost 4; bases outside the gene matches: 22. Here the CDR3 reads CSVLDREGLHGAGTEAFF. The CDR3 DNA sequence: TGCAGCGTCTTGGACAGGGAAGGATTGCATGGGGCCGGCACTGAAGCTTTCTTT.

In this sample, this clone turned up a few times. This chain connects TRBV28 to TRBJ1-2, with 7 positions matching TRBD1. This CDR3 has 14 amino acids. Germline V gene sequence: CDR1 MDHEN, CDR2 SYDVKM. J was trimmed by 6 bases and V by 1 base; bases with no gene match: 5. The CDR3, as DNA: TGTGCCAGCAGTTTATTTCACAGGGGCAATGGCTACACCTTC. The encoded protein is CASSLFHRGNGYTF.

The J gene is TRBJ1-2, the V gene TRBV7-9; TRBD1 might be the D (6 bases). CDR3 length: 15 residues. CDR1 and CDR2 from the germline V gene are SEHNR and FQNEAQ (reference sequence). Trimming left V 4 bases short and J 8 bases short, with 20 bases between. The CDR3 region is CASSSIQGPNQGYTF. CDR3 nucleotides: TGTGCCAGCAGCTCGATACAGGGCCCGAACCAGGGCTACACCTTC.

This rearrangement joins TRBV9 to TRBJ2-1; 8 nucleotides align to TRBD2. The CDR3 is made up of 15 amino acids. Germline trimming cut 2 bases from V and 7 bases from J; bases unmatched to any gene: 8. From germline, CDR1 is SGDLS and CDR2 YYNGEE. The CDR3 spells CASSVGLAERNEQFF. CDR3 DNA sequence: TGTGCCAGCAGCGTCGGACTAGCAGAAAGGAATGAGCAGTTCTTC.

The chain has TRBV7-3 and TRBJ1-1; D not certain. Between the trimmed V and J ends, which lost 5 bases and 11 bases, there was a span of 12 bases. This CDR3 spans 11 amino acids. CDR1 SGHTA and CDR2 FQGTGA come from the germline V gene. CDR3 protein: CASSPGEMAFF. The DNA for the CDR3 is TGTGCCAGCAGCCCGGGTGAGATGGCTTTCTTT.

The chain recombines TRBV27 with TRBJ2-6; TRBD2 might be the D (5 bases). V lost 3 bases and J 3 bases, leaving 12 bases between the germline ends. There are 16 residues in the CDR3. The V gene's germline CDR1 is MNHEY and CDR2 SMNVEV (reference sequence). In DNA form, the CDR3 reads TGTGCCAGCAGTTTGCGTAGAGGGAGTGGGGCCAACGTCCTGACTTTC. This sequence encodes CASSLRRGSGANVLTF.

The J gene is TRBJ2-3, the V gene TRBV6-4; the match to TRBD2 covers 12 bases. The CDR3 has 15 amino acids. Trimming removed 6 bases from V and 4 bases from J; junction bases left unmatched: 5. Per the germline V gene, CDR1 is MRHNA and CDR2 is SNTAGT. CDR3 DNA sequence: TGTGCCAGCAGCCTGACTAGCGGGAGCCCAGATACGCAGTATTTT. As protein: CASSLTSGSPDTQYF.

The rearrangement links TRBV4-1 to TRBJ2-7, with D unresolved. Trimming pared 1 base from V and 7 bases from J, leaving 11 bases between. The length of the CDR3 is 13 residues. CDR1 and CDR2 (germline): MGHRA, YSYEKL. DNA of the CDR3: TGCGCCAGCAGCCAAGCGAAGCCACTGGAGCAGTACTTC. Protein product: CASSQAKPLEQYF.

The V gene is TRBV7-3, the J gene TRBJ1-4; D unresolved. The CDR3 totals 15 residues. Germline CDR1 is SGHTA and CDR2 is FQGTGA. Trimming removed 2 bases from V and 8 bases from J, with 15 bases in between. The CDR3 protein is CASSLSGRDGEKLFF. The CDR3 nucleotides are TGTGCCAGCAGCTTATCCGGACGGGATGGAGAAAAACTGTTTTTT.

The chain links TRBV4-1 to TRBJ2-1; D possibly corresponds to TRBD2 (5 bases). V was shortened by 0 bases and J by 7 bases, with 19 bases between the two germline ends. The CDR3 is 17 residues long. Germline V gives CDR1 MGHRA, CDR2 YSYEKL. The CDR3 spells CASSQDLERTNGNEQFF. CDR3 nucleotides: TGCGCCAGCAGCCAAGATCTGGAGCGGACCAACGGGAATGAGCAGTTCTTC.

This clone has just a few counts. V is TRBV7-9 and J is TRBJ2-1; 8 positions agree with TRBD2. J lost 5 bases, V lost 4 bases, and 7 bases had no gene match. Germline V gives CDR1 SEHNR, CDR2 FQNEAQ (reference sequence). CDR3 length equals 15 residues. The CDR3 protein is CASSSPAGDHNEQFF. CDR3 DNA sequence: TGTGCCAGCAGCTCCCCAGCGGGAGACCACAATGAGCAGTTCTTC.

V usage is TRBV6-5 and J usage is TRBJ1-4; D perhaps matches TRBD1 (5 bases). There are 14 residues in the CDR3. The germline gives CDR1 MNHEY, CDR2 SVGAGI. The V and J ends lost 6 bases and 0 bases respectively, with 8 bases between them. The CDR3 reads CASRRQSTNEKLFF. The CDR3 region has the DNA TGTGCCAGCAGGCGACAGTCAACTAATGAAAAACTGTTTTTT.

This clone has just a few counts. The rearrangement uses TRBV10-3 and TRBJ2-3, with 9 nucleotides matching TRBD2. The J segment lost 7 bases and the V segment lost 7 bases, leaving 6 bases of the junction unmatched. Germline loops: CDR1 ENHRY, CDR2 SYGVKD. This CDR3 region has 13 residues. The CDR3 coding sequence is TGTGCCATCACGAGCGGGAGGTTGAATACGCAGTATTTT. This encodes CAITSGRLNTQYF.

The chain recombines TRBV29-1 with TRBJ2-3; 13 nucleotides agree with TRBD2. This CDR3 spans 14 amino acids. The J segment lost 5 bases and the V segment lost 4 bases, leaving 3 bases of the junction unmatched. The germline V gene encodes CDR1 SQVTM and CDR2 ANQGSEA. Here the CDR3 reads CSVATSGRGDTQYF. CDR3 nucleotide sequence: TGCAGCGTTGCCACTAGCGGGAGGGGAGATACGCAGTATTTT.

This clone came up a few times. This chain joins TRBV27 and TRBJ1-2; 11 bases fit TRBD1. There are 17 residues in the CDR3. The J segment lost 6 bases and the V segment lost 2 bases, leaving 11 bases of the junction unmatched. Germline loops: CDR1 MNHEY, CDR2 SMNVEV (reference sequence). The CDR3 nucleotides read TGTGCCAGCAGTTTAGGACAGGGGGCAATAGGGTCGGATGGCTACACCTTC. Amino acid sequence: CASSLGQGAIGSDGYTF.

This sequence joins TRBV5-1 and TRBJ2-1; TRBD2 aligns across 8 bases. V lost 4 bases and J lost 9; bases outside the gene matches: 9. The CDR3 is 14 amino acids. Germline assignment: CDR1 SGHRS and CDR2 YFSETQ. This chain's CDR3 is CASSAGTSGSEQFF. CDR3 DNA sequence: TGCGCCAGCAGCGCCGGGACTAGTGGCTCTGAGCAGTTCTTC. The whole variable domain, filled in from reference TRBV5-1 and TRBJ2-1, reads KAGVTQTPRYLIKTRGQQVTLSCSPISGHRSVSWYQQTPGQGLQFLFEYFSETQRNKGNFPGRFSGRQFSNSRSEMNVSTLELGDSALYLCASSAGTSGSEQFFGPGTRLTVL.

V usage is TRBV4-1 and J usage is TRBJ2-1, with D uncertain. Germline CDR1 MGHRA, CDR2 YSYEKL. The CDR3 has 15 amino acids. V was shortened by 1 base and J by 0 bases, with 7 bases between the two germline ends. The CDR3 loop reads CASSQASASYNEQFF. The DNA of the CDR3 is TGCGCCAGCAGCCAAGCGAGCGCCTCCTACAATGAGCAGTTCTTC.

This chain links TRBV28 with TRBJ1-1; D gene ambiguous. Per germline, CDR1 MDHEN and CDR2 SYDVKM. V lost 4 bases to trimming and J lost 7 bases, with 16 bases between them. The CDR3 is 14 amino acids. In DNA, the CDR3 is TGTGCCAGCAGTTCCTCTGGAGGTTCGGGTGAAGCTTTCTTT. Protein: CASSSSGGSGEAFF.

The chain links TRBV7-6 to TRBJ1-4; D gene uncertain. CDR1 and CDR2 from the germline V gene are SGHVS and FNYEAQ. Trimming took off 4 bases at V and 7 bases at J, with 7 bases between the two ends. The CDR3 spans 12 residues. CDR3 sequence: CASSSAAEKLFF. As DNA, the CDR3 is TGTGCCAGCAGCTCAGCGGCTGAAAAACTGTTTTTT.

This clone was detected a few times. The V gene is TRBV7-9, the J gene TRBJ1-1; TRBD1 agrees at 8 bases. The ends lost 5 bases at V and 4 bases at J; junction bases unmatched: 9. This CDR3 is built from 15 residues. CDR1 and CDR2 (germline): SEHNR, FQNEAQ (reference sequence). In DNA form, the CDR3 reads TGTGCCAGCAGCCCCAAGACAGGGGACGGCACTGAAGCTTTCTTT. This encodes CASSPKTGDGTEAFF. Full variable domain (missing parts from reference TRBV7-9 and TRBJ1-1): DTGVSQNPRHKITKRGQNVTFRCDPISEHNRLYWYRQTLGQGPEFLTYFQNEAQLEKSRLLSDRFSAERPKGSFSTLEIQRTEQGDSAMYLCASSPKTGDGTEAFFGQGTRLTVV.

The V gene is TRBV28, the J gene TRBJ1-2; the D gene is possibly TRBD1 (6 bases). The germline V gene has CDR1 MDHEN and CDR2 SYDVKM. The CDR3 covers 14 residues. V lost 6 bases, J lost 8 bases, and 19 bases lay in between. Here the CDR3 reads CASSPGQTREGYTF. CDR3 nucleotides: TGTGCCAGCAGCCCGGGACAAACCCGAGAAGGCTACACCTTC.

In DNA form, the CDR3 reads TGTGCCAGCAGTTACGATCCTAGCGGGAGAAATGAGCAGTTCTTC. Protein sequence: CASSYDPSGRNEQFF. The chain has TRBV6-5 and TRBJ2-1; 10 bases line up with TRBD2. CDR3 size: 15 residues. Germline loops: CDR1 MNHEY, CDR2 SVGAGI. V was clipped by 2 bases and J by 7 bases; unmatched bases: 5.

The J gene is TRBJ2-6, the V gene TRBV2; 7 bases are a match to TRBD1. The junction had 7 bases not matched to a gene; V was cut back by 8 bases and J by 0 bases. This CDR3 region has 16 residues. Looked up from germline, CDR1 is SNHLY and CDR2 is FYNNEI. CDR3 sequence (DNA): TGTGCCAGCGGAAGGACAGGCGACTCTGGGGCCAACGTCCTGACTTTC. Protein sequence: CASGRTGDSGANVLTF.

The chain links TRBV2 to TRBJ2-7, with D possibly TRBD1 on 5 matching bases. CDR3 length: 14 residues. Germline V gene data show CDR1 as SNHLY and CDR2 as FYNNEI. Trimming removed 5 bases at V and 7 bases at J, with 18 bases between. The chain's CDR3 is CASSNPGPSGEQYF. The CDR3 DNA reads TGTGCCAGCAGTAATCCGGGCCCTTCAGGGGAGCAGTACTTC.

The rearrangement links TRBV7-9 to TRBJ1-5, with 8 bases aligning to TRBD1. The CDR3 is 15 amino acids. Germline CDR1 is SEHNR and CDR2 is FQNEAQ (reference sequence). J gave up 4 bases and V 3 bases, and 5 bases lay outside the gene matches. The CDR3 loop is CASSFAGGGNQPQHF. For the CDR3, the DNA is TGTGCCAGCAGCTTTGCAGGGGGCGGTAATCAGCCCCAGCATTTT. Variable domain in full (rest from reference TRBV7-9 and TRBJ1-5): DTGVSQNPRHKITKRGQNVTFRCDPISEHNRLYWYRQTLGQGPEFLTYFQNEAQLEKSRLLSDRFSAERPKGSFSTLEIQRTEQGDSAMYLCASSFAGGGNQPQHFGDGTRLSIL.

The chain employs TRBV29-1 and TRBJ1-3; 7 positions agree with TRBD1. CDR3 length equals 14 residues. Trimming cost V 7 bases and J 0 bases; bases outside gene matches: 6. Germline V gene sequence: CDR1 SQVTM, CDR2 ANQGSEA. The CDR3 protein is CSATGAASGNTIYF. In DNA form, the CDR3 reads TGCAGCGCTACAGGGGCCGCCTCTGGAAACACCATATATTTT.